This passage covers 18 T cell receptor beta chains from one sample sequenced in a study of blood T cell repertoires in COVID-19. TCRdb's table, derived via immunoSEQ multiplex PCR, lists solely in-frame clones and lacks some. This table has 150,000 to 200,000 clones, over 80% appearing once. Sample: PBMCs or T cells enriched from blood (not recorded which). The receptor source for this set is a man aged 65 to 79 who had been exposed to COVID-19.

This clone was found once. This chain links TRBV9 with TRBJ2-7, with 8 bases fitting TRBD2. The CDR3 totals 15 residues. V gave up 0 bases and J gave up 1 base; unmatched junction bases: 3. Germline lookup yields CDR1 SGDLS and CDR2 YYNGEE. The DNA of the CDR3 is TGTGCCAGCAGCGTAGGGGCGGGAGGTTCCTACGAGCAGTACTTC. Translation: CASSVGAGGSYEQYF.

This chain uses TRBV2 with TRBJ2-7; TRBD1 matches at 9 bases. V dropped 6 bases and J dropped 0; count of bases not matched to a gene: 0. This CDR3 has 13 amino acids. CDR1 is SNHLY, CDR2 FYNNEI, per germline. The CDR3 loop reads CASRTGGSYEQYF. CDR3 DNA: TGTGCCAGCAGGACAGGGGGCTCCTACGAGCAGTACTTC.

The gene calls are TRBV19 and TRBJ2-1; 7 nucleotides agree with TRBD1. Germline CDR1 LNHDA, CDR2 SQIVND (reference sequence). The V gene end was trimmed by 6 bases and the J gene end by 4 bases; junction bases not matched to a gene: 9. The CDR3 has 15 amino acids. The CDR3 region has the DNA TGTGCCAGTAGAGACAGGGATTTGAGTTACAATGAGCAGTTCTTC. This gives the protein CASRDRDLSYNEQFF. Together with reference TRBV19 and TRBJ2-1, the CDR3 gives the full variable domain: DGGITQSPKYLFRKEGQNVTLSCEQNLNHDAMYWYRQDPGQGLRLIYYSQIVNDFQKGDIAEGYSVSREKKESFPLTVTSAQKNPTAFYLCASRDRDLSYNEQFFGPGTRLTVL.

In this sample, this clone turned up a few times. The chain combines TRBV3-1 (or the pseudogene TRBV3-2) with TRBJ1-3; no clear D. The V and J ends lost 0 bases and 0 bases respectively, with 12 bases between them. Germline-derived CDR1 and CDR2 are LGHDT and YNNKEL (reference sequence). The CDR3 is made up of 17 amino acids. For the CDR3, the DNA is TGTGCCAGCAGCCAAGATATTGGCGGAATCTCTGGAAACACCATATATTTT. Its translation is CASSQDIGGISGNTIYF.

The CDR3 sequence is CASSYRDGSTEAFF. The CDR3, as DNA: TGTGCCAGCAGCTACAGGGATGGGAGCACTGAAGCTTTCTTT. The chain carries TRBV2 and TRBJ1-1; possibly TRBD1 for D (6 bases). Germline CDR1 SNHLY, CDR2 FYNNEI. The CDR3 has 14 residues. Trimming took off 6 bases at V and 4 bases at J, with 15 bases between the two ends.

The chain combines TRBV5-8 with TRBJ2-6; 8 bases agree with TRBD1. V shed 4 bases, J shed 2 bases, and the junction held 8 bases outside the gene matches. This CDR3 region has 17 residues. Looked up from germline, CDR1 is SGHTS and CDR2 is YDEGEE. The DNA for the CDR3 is TGTGCCAGCAGCCCCGGACAGGGATGGACTGGGGCCAACGTCCTGACTTTC. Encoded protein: CASSPGQGWTGANVLTF.

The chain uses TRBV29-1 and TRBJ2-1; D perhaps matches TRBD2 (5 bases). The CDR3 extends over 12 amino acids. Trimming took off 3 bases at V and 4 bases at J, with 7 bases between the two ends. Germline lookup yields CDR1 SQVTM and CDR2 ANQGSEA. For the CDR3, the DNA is TGCAGCGTTGACAGGACTTACAATGAGCAGTTCTTC. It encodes CSVDRTYNEQFF.

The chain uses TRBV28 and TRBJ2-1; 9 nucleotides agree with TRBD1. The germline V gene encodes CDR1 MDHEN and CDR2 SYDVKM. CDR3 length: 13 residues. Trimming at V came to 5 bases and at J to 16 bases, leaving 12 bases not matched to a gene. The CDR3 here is CASSPYDRGNGFF. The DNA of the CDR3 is TGTGCCAGCAGTCCTTACGACAGGGGGAATGGCTTCTTC. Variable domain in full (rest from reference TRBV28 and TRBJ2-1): DVKVTQSSRYLVKRTGEKVFLECVQDMDHENMFWYRQDPGLGLRLIYFSYDVKMKEKGDIPEGYSVSREKKERFSLILESASTNQTSMYLCASSPYDRGNGFFGPGTRLTVL.

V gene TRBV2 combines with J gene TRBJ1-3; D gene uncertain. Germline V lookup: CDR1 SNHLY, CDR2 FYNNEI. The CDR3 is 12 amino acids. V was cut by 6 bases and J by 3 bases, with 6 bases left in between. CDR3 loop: CASSYSGNTIYF. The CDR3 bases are TGTGCCAGCAGCTACAGTGGAAACACCATATATTTT.

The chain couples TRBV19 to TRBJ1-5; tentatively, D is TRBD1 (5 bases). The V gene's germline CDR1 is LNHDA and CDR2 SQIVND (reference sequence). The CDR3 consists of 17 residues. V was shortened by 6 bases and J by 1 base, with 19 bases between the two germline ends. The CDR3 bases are TGTGCCAGTAGCACCCCTAGACAGCCCGCCAGCAATCAGCCCCAGCATTTT. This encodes CASSTPRQPASNQPQHF.

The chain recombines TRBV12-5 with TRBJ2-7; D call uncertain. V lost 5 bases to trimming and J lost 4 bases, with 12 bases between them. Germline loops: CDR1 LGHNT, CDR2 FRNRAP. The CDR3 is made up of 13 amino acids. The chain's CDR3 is CASGPAGPYEQYF. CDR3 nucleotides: TGTGCTAGTGGTCCCGCTGGGCCTTACGAGCAGTACTTC.

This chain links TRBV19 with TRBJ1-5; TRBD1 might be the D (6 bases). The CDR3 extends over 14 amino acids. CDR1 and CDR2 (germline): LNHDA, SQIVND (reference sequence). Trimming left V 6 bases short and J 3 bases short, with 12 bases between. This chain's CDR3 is CASSQDSPNQPQHF. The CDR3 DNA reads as TGTGCCAGTAGCCAGGACAGCCCCAATCAGCCCCAGCATTTT.

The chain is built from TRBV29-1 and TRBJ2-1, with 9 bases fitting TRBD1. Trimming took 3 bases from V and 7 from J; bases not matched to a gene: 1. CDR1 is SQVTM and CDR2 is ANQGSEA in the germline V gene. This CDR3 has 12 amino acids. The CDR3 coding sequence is TGCAGCGTTGACGGGACAGGGAATGAGCAGTTCTTC. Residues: CSVDGTGNEQFF.

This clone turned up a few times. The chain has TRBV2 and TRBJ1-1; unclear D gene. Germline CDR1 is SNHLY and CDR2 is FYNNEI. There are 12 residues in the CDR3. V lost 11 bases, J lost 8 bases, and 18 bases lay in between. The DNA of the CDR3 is TGTGCCGGCCAACTGGCGGCGCGGGAAGCTTTCTTT. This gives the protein CAGQLAAREAFF.

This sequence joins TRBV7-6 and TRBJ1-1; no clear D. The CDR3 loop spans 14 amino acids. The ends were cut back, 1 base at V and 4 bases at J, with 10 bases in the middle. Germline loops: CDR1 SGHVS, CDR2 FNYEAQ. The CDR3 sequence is CASSLGGSVTEAFF. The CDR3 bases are TGTGCCAGCAGCTTAGGAGGGTCTGTCACTGAAGCTTTCTTT.

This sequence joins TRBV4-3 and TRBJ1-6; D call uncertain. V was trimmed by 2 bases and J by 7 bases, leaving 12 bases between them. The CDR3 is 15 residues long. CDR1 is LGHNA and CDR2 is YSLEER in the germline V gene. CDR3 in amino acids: CASSQTVTRNSPLHF. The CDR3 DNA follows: TGCGCCAGCAGCCAAACTGTCACTCGGAATTCACCCCTCCACTTT.

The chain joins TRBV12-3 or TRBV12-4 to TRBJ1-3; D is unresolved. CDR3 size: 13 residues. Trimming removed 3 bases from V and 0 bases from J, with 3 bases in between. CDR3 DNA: TGTGCCAGCAGTTTGAGCTCTGGAAACACCATATATTTT. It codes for CASSLSSGNTIYF.

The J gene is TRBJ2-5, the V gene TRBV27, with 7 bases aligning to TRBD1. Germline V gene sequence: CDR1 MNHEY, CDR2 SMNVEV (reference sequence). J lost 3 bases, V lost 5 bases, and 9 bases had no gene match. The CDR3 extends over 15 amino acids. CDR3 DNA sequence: TGTGCCAGCAGTCCACACTCCACAGGGGAAGAGACCCAGTACTTC. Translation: CASSPHSTGEETQYF.